The next 26 T cell receptor beta chains were all read from a single sample in a study of cytomegalovirus exposure and HLA in healthy donors. A multiplex PCR was run with 60 Vbeta primers and 13 Jbeta primers. Assay used: immunoSEQ multiplex PCR; TCRdb lists only in-frame clones, some missing. In the table there are roughly 27,000 clones, 50% to 75% of which are singletons. Sequencing was carried out using PBMCs. These receptor sequences come from a male donor in good health and CMV-seropositive.

The V call is TRBV6-5, the J call TRBJ1-2, with TRBD1 identical over 7 bases. CDR1 is MNHEY, CDR2 SVGAGI, per germline. The CDR3 loop spans 13 amino acids. V shed 6 bases and J 6 bases; nucleotides not matched to a gene: 7. DNA of the CDR3: TGTGCCAGCAGGAGAGACAGGGATAATGGCTACACCTTC. Its translation: CASRRDRDNGYTF.

The rearrangement links TRBV5-4 to TRBJ1-1, with D perhaps matching TRBD1 (5 bases). V was cut by 0 bases and J by 2 bases, with 8 bases left in between. The CDR3 sequence is 14 residues long. From germline, CDR1 is SGHNT and CDR2 YYREEE (reference sequence). CDR3 sequence: CASSLEQGNTEAFF. For the CDR3, the DNA is TGTGCCAGCAGCTTGGAGCAGGGTAACACTGAAGCTTTCTTT. The entire variable domain, with the rest obtained from reference TRBV5-4 and TRBJ1-1, is as follows: ETGVTQSPTHLIKTRGQQVTLRCSSQSGHNTVSWYQQALGQGPQFIFQYYREEENGRGNFPPRFSGLQFPNYSSELNVNALELDDSALYLCASSLEQGNTEAFFGQGTRLTVV.

The chain is built from TRBV5-1 and TRBJ2-1, with TRBD2 matching over 10 bases. Germline V gene sequence: CDR1 SGHRS, CDR2 YFSETQ. The CDR3 loop spans 13 amino acids. The ends lost 5 bases at V and 4 bases at J; junction bases unmatched: 0. CDR3 amino acids: CASRLAGYNEQFF. The CDR3 nucleotides read TGCGCCAGCAGACTAGCGGGGTACAATGAGCAGTTCTTC.

This clone was counted a few times. This sequence joins TRBV9 and TRBJ2-3; D unresolved. The CDR3 has 15 residues. V lost 1 base to trimming and J lost 0 bases, with 9 bases between them. Germline loops: CDR1 SGDLS, CDR2 YYNGEE. Here the CDR3 reads CASSVSISSTDTQYF. CDR3 bases: TGTGCCAGCAGCGTAAGCATCTCTAGCACAGATACGCAGTATTTT.

This clone was picked up one time. The rearrangement joins TRBV11-2 to TRBJ2-2; 9 bases agree with TRBD2. Losses at the gene ends were 2 bases for V and 5 bases for J; bases not matched to a gene: 0. This CDR3 region has 14 residues. Germline V gene data show CDR1 as SGHAT and CDR2 as FQNNGV. The CDR3 DNA sequence: TGTGCCAGCAGCTTACTAGCGGGAACCGGGGAGCTGTTTTTT. Its protein product is CASSLLAGTGELFF.

In its sample, this clone was seen once. V is TRBV9 and J is TRBJ2-5; D ambiguous. The V end lost 2 bases, the J end lost 2 bases, and 7 bases lay between the germline ends. This CDR3 has 13 residues. Germline CDR1 and CDR2: SGDLS and YYNGEE. CDR3 sequence (DNA): TGTGCCAGCAGCGTCTCAGGTCAAGAGACCCAGTACTTC. Protein sequence: CASSVSGQETQYF.

The V and J genes are TRBV5-1 and TRBJ1-3; 9 bases align to TRBD1. Germline loops: CDR1 SGHRS, CDR2 YFSETQ. J lost 1 base, V lost 4 bases, and 18 bases had no gene match. The CDR3 extends over 20 amino acids. In DNA, the CDR3 is TGCGCCAGCAGCGCCGGCCCCCGGGACAGGGTGATAGTTTCTGGAAACACCATATATTTT. It translates to CASSAGPRDRVIVSGNTIYF. The whole variable domain, filled in from reference TRBV5-1 and TRBJ1-3, reads KAGVTQTPRYLIKTRGQQVTLSCSPISGHRSVSWYQQTPGQGLQFLFEYFSETQRNKGNFPGRFSGRQFSNSRSEMNVSTLELGDSALYLCASSAGPRDRVIVSGNTIYFGEGSWLTVV.

This clone was picked up a small number of times. This chain uses TRBV9 with TRBJ1-2; perhaps TRBD1 as D (6 bases). Germline assignment: CDR1 SGDLS and CDR2 YYNGEE. Deletions cut 3 bases from V and 6 bases from J, with 12 bases between. This CDR3 has 13 amino acids. The CDR3 nucleotides read TGTGCCAGCAGCGCCAGGGGCTTCCATGGCTACACCTTC. Amino acids: CASSARGFHGYTF.

This clone occurred a few times. One end of the junction varies from germline; a read error may be responsible. The chain is built from TRBV9 and TRBJ1-3; 7 bases line up with TRBD1. In germline, CDR1 is SGDLS, CDR2 YYNGEE. The CDR3 length is 13 residues. This CDR3 reads CASSSGQAFSLHF. As DNA, the CDR3 is TGTGCCAGCAGCTCCGGACAGGCGTTCTCTCTACATTTT.

The V and J genes are TRBV6-4 and TRBJ2-3; D may be TRBD2 (6 bases). V lost 5 bases to trimming and J lost 6 bases, with 15 bases between them. The CDR3 is 14 amino acids. Germline lookup yields CDR1 MRHNA and CDR2 SNTAGT. This chain's CDR3 is CASSPGLGADTQYF. In nucleotides, the CDR3 is TGTGCCAGCAGTCCGGGACTTGGGGCGGATACGCAGTATTTT.

The chain has TRBV5-1 and TRBJ1-1; TRBD1 is a possible D gene (5 bases). CDR3 length: 14 amino acids. Germline CDR1 SGHRS, CDR2 YFSETQ. The ends were cut back, 5 bases at V and 2 bases at J, with 13 bases in the middle. The chain's CDR3 is CASRGGPTNTEAFF. As DNA, the CDR3 is TGCGCCAGCAGGGGGGGACCGACTAACACTGAAGCTTTCTTT.

This chain joins TRBV5-1 and TRBJ1-1; 7 bases are a match to TRBD1. Trimming removed 0 bases from V and 1 base from J; junction bases left unmatched: 3. The germline CDR1 and CDR2 sequences are SGHRS and YFSETQ. The CDR3 runs to 15 residues. For the CDR3, the DNA is TGCGCCAGCAGCTTGGGCGACAGGGAGAACACTGAAGCTTTCTTT. Translated, it gives CASSLGDRENTEAFF. Drawing the rest from reference TRBV5-1 and TRBJ1-1, the complete variable domain is KAGVTQTPRYLIKTRGQQVTLSCSPISGHRSVSWYQQTPGQGLQFLFEYFSETQRNKGNFPGRFSGRQFSNSRSEMNVSTLELGDSALYLCASSLGDRENTEAFFGQGTRLTVV.

This clone was counted between two and nine times. CDR3 amino acids: CATTQLGGANEKLFF. The CDR3 DNA reads TGTGCCACCACCCAATTAGGGGGGGCTAATGAAAAACTGTTTTTT. The rearrangement joins TRBV15 to TRBJ1-4, with D tentatively TRBD1 (6 bases). Germline CDR1 and CDR2: LNHNV and YYDKDF (reference sequence). V lost 7 bases to trimming and J lost 3 bases, with 15 bases between them. The CDR3 length is 15 residues.

This clone was detected a few times. The V gene is TRBV5-8, the J gene TRBJ1-5, with a tentative D call TRBD1 (6 bases). Between the trimmed V and J ends, which lost 0 bases and 2 bases, there was a span of 15 bases. The germline V gene has CDR1 SGHTS and CDR2 YDEGEE. This CDR3 spans 17 amino acids. CDR3 coding DNA: TGTGCCAGCAGCTTGGAGGTTGGGGGCGCCGGCAATCAGCCCCAGCATTTT. Its protein product is CASSLEVGGAGNQPQHF.

The chain links TRBV6-6 to TRBJ2-7; 8 bases align to TRBD1. The J segment lost 5 bases and the V segment lost 5 bases, leaving 8 bases of the junction unmatched. Per germline, CDR1 MNHNY and CDR2 SVGAGI (reference sequence). This CDR3 region has 14 residues. The CDR3 here is CASSTLDRANEQYF. CDR3 DNA: TGTGCCAGCAGTACCCTGGACAGGGCCAACGAGCAGTACTTC.

The rearrangement uses TRBV27 and TRBJ2-7; TRBD1 is a possible D gene (5 bases). Trimming removed 4 bases at V and 6 bases at J, with 10 bases between. From germline, CDR1 is MNHEY and CDR2 SMNVEV (reference sequence). This CDR3 region has 12 residues. CDR3 sequence: CASSSRVGEQYF. Here the CDR3 DNA reads TGTGCCAGCAGTTCCAGGGTGGGCGAGCAGTACTTC.

The chain couples TRBV6-1 to TRBJ1-5; D remains unclear. Germline V gives CDR1 MNHNS, CDR2 SASEGT. The CDR3 loop spans 12 amino acids. V was shortened by 0 bases and J by 7 bases, with 4 bases between the two germline ends. The CDR3 loop reads CASSEAGQPQHF. DNA for the CDR3: TGTGCCAGCAGTGAAGCGGGCCAGCCCCAGCATTTT.

This chain uses TRBV7-9 with TRBJ1-1, with D possibly matching TRBD1 (5 bases). V lost 0 bases and J lost 0, with 8 bases in between. CDR1 and CDR2 (germline): SEHNR, FQNEAQ (reference sequence). The CDR3 has 15 residues. The DNA of the CDR3 is TGTGCCAGCAGCTTAGCGGCAGGGTTGAACACTGAAGCTTTCTTT. Its translation: CASSLAAGLNTEAFF.

J is TRBJ1-2 and V is TRBV6-5; tentatively, D is TRBD1 (6 bases). Germline V gene lookup returns CDR1 MNHEY and CDR2 SVGAGI. V gave up 6 bases and J gave up 1 base, with 9 bases separating them. The CDR3 is 13 amino acids. Written as DNA, the CDR3 is TGTGCCAGCAGAACGGACAGTAACTATGGCTACACCTTC. It codes for CASRTDSNYGYTF.

This clone was detected a few times. The chain uses TRBV5-6 and TRBJ1-1; D uncertain. This CDR3 is built from 12 residues. The V and J ends lost 2 bases and 5 bases respectively, with 7 bases between them. The germline gives CDR1 SGHDT, CDR2 YYEEEE. The CDR3, as DNA: TGTGCCAGCAGCTTACTAATTACTGAAGCTTTCTTT. Residues: CASSLLITEAFF.

J is TRBJ2-1 and V is TRBV6-5; D call uncertain. Germline CDR1 is MNHEY and CDR2 is SVGAGI. This CDR3 has 15 residues. V was clipped by 4 bases and J by 6 bases, with 16 bases between them. CDR3 sequence (DNA): TGTGCCAGCAGTTCCGTCCAGACTGGTTCCAATGAGCAGTTCTTC. It specifies CASSSVQTGSNEQFF.

A single count supports this clone. The chain recombines TRBV6-5 with TRBJ2-3; D unresolved. The CDR3 is 15 residues long. V lost 0 bases to trimming and J lost 6 bases, with 13 bases between them. Germline loops: CDR1 MNHEY, CDR2 SVGAGI. CDR3 residues: CASSYSTGAMDTQYF. DNA for the CDR3: TGTGCCAGCAGTTACTCGACGGGTGCGATGGATACGCAGTATTTT.

The V call is TRBV9, the J call TRBJ2-1; 12 nucleotides agree with TRBD2. Germline loops: CDR1 SGDLS, CDR2 YYNGEE. V lost 4 bases, J lost 6 bases, and 5 bases stayed unmatched. The CDR3 sequence is 15 residues long. The CDR3 here is CASSPLAGGPNEQFF. CDR3 in DNA: TGTGCCAGCAGCCCCCTAGCGGGAGGGCCCAATGAGCAGTTCTTC.

The chain is built from TRBV2 and TRBJ2-5; possibly TRBD2 for D (5 bases). This CDR3 has 13 amino acids. Per germline, CDR1 SNHLY and CDR2 FYNNEI. With 3 bases removed from V and 7 bases from J, the gap between germline ends came to 12 bases. CDR3: CASSEEVVGTQYF. For the CDR3, the DNA is TGTGCCAGCAGTGAGGAGGTCGTGGGGACCCAGTACTTC. Full variable domain (missing parts from reference TRBV2 and TRBJ2-5): EPEVTQTPSHQVTQMGQEVILRCVPISNHLYFYWYRQILGQKVEFLVSFYNNEISEKSEIFDDQFSVERPDGSNFTLKIRSTKLEDSAMYFCASSEEVVGTQYFGPGTRLLVL.

CDR3 protein: CASSLGTGTWGQPQHF. The CDR3 bases are TGTGCCAGCAGCTTGGGGACAGGGACCTGGGGTCAGCCCCAGCATTTT. V gene TRBV5-6 combines with J gene TRBJ1-5, with 8 nucleotides matching TRBD1. Germline V gene sequence: CDR1 SGHDT, CDR2 YYEEEE. Trimming took 0 bases from V and 6 from J; bases not matched to a gene: 8. The CDR3 contains 16 residues. The complete variable domain, with remaining parts taken from reference TRBV5-6 and TRBJ1-5, reads DAGVTQSPTHLIKTRGQQVTLRCSPKSGHDTVSWYQQALGQGPQFIFQYYEEEERQRGNFPDRFSGHQFPNYSSELNVNALLLGDSALYLCASSLGTGTWGQPQHFGDGTRLSIL.

The chain employs TRBV4-1 and TRBJ1-3; 7 bases align to TRBD1. CDR1 and CDR2 (germline): MGHRA, YSYEKL. V dropped 1 base and J dropped 5; count of bases not matched to a gene: 5. This CDR3 has 15 amino acids. CDR3 amino acids: CASSQAGTARNTIYF. As DNA, the CDR3 is TGCGCCAGCAGCCAAGCCGGGACAGCCAGAAACACCATATATTTT.